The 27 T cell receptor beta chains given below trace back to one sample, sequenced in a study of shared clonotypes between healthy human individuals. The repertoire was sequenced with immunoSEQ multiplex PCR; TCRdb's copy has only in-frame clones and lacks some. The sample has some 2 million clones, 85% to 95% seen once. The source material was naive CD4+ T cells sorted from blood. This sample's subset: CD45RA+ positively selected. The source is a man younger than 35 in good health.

For the CDR3, the DNA is TGTGCCAGCAGCCCCGGACAGGGCAGCATGAACACTGAAGCTTTCTTT. Its translation is CASSPGQGSMNTEAFF. The chain is built from TRBV5-8 and TRBJ1-1, with 8 bases lining up with TRBD1. J was trimmed by 0 bases and V by 4 bases; bases with no gene match: 8. From germline, CDR1 is SGHTS and CDR2 YDEGEE. CDR3 size: 16 residues.

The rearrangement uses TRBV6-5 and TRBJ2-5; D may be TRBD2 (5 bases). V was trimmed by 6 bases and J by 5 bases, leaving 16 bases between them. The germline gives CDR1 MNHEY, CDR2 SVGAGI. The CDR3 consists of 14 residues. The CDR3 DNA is TGTGCCAGCAGCTCTCTAGCAATTGAGGAGACCCAGTACTTC. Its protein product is CASSSLAIEETQYF.

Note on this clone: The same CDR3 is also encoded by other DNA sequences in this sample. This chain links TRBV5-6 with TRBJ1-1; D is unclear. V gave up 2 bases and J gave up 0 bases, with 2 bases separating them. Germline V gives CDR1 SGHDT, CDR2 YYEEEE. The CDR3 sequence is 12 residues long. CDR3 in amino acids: CASSLLNTEAFF. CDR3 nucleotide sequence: TGTGCCAGCAGCTTATTGAACACTGAAGCTTTCTTT.

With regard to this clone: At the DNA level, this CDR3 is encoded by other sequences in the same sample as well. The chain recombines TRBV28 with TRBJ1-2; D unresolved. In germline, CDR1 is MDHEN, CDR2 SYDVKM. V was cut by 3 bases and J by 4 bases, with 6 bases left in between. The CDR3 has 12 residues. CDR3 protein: CASSFRSYGYTF. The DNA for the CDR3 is TGTGCCAGCAGTTTTCGAAGCTATGGCTACACCTTC.

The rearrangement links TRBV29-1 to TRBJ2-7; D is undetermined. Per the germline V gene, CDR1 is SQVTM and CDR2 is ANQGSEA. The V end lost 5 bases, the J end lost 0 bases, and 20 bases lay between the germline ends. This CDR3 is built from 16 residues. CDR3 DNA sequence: TGCAGCGTTCCCCCTTATAAGCTCTCGCCCTCCTACGAGCAGTACTTC. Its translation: CSVPPYKLSPSYEQYF.

The DNA for the CDR3 is TGTGCCAGCAGCGGGACAGGGTCGGACGAGACCCAGTACTTC. It translates to CASSGTGSDETQYF. The chain recombines TRBV6-1 with TRBJ2-5; 9 bases map to TRBD1. The V gene's germline CDR1 is MNHNS and CDR2 SASEGT. The CDR3 spans 14 residues. Trimming removed 6 bases from V and 5 bases from J; junction bases left unmatched: 7.

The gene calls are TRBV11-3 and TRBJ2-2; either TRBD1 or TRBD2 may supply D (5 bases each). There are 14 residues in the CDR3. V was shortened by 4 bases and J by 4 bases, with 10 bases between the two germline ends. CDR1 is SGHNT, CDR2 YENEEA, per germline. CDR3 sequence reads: CASSSGRATGELFF. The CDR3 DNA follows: TGTGCCAGCAGCTCGGGACGGGCCACCGGGGAGCTGTTTTTT.

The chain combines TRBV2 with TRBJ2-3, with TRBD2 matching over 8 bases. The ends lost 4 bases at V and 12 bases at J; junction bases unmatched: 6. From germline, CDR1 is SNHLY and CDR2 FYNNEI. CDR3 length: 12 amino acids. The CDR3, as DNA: TGTGCCAGCAGTGCCCAGCGGGGGCAACAGTATTTT. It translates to CASSAQRGQQYF.

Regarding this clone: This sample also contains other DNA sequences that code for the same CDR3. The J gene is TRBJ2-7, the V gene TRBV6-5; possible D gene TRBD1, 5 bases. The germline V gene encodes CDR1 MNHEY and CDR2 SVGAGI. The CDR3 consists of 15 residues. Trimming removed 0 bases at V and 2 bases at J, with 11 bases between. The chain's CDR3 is CASSYSDRGTYEQYF. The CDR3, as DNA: TGTGCCAGCAGTTACTCAGATAGGGGCACCTACGAGCAGTACTTC.

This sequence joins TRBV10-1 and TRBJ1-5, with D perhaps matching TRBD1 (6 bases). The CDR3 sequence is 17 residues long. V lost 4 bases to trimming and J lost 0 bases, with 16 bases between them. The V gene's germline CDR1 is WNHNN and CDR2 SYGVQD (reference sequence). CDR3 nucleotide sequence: TGCGCCAGCAGTGGAAAGGACAGCTATTATAGCAATCAGCCCCAGCATTTT. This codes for CASSGKDSYYSNQPQHF.

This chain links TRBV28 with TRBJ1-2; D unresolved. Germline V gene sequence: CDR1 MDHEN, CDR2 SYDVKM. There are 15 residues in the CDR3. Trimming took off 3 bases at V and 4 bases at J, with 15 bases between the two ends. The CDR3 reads CASSLGMGSVYGYTF. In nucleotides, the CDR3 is TGTGCCAGCAGTTTGGGGATGGGTTCGGTCTATGGCTACACCTTC.

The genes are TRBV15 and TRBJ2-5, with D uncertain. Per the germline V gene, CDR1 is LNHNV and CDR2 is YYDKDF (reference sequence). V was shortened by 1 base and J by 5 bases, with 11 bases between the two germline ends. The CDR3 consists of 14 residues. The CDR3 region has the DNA TGTGCCACCAGCAGAGGCGCAGCTTTCGAGACCCAGTACTTC. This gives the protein CATSRGAAFETQYF. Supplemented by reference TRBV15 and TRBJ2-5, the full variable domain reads DAMVIQNPRYQVTQFGKPVTLSCSQTLNHNVMYWYQQKSSQAPKLLFHYYDKDFNNEADTPDNFQSRRPNTSFCFLDIRSPGLGDTAMYLCATSRGAAFETQYFGPGTRLLVL.

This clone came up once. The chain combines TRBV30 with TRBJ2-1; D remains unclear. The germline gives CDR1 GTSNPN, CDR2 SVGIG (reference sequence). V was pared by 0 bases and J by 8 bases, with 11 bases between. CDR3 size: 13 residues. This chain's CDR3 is CAWSVRVNDEQFF. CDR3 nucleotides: TGTGCCTGGAGTGTACGAGTGAATGATGAGCAGTTCTTC.

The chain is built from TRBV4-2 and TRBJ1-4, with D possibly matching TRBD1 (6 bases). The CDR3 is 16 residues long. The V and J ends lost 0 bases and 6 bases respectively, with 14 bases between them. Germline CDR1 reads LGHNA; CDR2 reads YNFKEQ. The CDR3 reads CASSQDLSQGYEKLFF. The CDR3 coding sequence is TGTGCCAGCAGCCAAGATCTCTCACAGGGTTATGAAAAACTGTTTTTT.

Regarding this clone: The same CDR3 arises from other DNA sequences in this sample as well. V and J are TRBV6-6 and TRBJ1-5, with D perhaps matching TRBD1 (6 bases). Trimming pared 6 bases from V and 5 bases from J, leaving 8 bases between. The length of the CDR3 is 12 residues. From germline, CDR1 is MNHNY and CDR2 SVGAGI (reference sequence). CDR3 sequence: CASSTGYQPQHF. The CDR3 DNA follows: TGTGCCAGCAGCACAGGGTATCAGCCCCAGCATTTT.

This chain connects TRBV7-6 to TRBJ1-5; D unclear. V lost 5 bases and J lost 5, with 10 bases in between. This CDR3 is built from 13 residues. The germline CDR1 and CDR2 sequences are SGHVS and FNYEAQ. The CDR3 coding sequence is TGTGCCAGCAGCCTTCGGGAAGATCAGCCCCAGCATTTT. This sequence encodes CASSLREDQPQHF.

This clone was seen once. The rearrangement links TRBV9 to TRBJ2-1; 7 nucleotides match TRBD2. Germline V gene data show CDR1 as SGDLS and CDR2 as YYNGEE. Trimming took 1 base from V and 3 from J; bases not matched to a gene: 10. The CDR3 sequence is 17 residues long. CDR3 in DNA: TGTGCCAGCAGCGTATTGGCGGGAGATAAGGTCTACAATGAGCAGTTCTTC. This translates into CASSVLAGDKVYNEQFF. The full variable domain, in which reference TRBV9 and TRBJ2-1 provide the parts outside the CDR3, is DSGVTQTPKHLITATGQRVTLRCSPRSGDLSVYWYQQSLDQGLQFLIQYYNGEERAKGNILERFSAQQFPDLHSELNLSSLELGDSALYFCASSVLAGDKVYNEQFFGPGTRLTVL.

The CDR3 reads CASSFGGYNQPQHF. For the CDR3, the DNA is TGTGCCAGCAGCTTCGGCGGGTACAATCAGCCCCAGCATTTT. The rearrangement joins TRBV5-4 to TRBJ1-5; D is undetermined. V lost 2 bases, J lost 3 bases, and 9 bases lay in between. Germline CDR1 and CDR2: SGHNT and YYREEE (reference sequence). The CDR3 is 14 amino acids.

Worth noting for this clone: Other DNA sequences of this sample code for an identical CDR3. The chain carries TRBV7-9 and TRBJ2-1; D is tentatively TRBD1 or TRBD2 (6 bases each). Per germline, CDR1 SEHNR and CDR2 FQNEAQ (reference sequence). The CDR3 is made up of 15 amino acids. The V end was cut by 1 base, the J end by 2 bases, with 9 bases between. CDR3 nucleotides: TGTGCCAGCAGCTTAGATGGGGGGCCCTACAATGAGCAGTTCTTC. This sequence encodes CASSLDGGPYNEQFF.

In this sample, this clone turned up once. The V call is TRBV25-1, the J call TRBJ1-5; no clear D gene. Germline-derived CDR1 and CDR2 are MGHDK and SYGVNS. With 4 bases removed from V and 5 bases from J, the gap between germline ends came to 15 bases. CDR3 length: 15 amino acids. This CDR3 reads CASSGSDVWYQPQHF. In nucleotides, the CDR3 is TGTGCCAGCAGTGGATCGGATGTTTGGTATCAGCCCCAGCATTTT.

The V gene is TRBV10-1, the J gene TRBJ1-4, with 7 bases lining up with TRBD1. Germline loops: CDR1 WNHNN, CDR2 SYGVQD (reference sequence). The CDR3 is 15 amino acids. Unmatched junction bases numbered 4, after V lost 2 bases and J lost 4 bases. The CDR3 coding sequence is TGCGCCAGCAGTGAGGACAGGGAAAATAATGAAAAACTGTTTTTT. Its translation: CASSEDRENNEKLFF.

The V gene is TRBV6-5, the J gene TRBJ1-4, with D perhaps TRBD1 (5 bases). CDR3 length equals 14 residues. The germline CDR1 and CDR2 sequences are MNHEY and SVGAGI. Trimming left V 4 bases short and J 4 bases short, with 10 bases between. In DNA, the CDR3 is TGTGCCAGCAGTTCAACAGGATTTAATGAAAAACTGTTTTTT. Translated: CASSSTGFNEKLFF.

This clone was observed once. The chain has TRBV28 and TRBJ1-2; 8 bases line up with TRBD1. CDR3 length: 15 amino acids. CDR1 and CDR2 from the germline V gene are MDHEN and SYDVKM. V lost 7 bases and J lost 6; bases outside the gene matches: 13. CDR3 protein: CASNPSGQGFDGYTF. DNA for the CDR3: TGTGCCAGCAACCCCTCAGGACAGGGTTTTGATGGCTACACCTTC.

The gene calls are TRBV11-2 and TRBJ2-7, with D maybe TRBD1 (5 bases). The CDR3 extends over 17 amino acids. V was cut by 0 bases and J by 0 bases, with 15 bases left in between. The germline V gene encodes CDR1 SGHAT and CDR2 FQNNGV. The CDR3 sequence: CASSLDRFRGGSYEQYF. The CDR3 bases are TGTGCCAGCAGCTTAGATCGGTTTAGGGGCGGCTCCTACGAGCAGTACTTC.

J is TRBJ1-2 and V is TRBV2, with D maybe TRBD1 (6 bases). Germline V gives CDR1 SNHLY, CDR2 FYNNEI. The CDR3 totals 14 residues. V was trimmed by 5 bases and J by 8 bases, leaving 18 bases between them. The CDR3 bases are TGTGCCAGCAGTTCGGGGAAACAGGGACGGGGCTACACCTTC. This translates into CASSSGKQGRGYTF.

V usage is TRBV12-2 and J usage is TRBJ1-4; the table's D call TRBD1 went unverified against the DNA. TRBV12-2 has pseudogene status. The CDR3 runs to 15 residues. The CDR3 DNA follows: TGTGCAAGTCGCCCGTCCGGACAGGGCCGGGGGGTACTGTTTTTT. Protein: CASRPSGQGRGVLFF.

For the CDR3, the DNA is TGTGCCAGCAGCCGGGCGACGATCTCTGGAAACACCATATATTTT. It specifies CASSRATISGNTIYF. The chain combines TRBV5-6 with TRBJ1-3; no clear D. This CDR3 has 15 amino acids. Deletions cut 4 bases from V and 0 bases from J, with 11 bases between. Germline V gene sequence: CDR1 SGHDT, CDR2 YYEEEE. Complete variable domain (other parts from reference TRBV5-6 and TRBJ1-3): DAGVTQSPTHLIKTRGQQVTLRCSPKSGHDTVSWYQQALGQGPQFIFQYYEEEERQRGNFPDRFSGHQFPNYSSELNVNALLLGDSALYLCASSRATISGNTIYFGEGSWLTVV.